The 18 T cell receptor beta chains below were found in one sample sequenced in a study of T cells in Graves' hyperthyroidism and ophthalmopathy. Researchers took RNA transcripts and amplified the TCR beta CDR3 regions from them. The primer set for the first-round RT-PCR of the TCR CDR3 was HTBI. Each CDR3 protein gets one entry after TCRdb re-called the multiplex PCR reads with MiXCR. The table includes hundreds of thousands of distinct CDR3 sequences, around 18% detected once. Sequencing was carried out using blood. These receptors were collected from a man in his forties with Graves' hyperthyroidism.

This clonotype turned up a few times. The CDR3 reads CASSIEARQGVPNEQFF. The CDR3 DNA follows: TGTGCCAGTAGTATAGAGGCGAGACAGGGAGTACCCAATGAGCAGTTCTTC. This sequence joins TRBV19 and TRBJ2-1; 7 nucleotides align to TRBD1. V gave up 0 bases and J gave up 6 bases; unmatched junction bases: 11. The CDR3 is made up of 17 amino acids. Germline assignment: CDR1 LNHDA and CDR2 SQIVND (reference sequence).

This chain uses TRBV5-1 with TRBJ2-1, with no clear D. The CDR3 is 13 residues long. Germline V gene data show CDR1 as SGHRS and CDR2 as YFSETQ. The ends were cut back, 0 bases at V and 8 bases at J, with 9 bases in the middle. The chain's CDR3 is CASSLGFDHEQFF. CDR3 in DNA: TGCGCCAGCAGCTTGGGCTTCGACCATGAGCAGTTCTTC. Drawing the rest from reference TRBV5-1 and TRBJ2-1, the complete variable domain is KAGVTQTPRYLIKTRGQQVTLSCSPISGHRSVSWYQQTPGQGLQFLFEYFSETQRNKGNFPGRFSGRQFSNSRSEMNVSTLELGDSALYLCASSLGFDHEQFFGPGTRLTVL.

For the CDR3, the DNA is TGTGCCAGCAGCCAGAGGGGGACACTAGAGAAAGAGACCCAGTACTTC. The encoded protein is CASSQRGTLEKETQYF. V is TRBV13 and J is TRBJ2-5; a weak D match, TRBD1 (6 bases). Germline V lookup: CDR1 PRHDT, CDR2 FYEKMQ (reference sequence). The CDR3 covers 16 residues. Trimming left V 5 bases short and J 3 bases short, with 19 bases between.

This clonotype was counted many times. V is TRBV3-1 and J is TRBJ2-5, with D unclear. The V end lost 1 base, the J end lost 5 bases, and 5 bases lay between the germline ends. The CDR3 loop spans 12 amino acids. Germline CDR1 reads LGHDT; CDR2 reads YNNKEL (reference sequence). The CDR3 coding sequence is TGTGCCAGCAGCCAAGGTGGGGAGACCCAGTACTTC. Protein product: CASSQGGETQYF.

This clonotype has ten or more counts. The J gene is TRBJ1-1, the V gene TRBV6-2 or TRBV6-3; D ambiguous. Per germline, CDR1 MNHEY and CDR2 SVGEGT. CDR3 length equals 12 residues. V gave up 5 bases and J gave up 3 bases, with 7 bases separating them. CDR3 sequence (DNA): TGTGCCAGCAGTACCTCGCACACTGAAGCTTTCTTT. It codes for CASSTSHTEAFF.

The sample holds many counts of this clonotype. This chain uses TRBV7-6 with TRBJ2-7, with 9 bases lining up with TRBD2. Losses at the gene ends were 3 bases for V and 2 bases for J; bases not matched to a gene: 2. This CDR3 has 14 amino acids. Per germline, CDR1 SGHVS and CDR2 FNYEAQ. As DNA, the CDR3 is TGTGCCAGCAGCTTGGGCGGGGGGGCCTACGAGCAGTACTTC. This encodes CASSLGGGAYEQYF.

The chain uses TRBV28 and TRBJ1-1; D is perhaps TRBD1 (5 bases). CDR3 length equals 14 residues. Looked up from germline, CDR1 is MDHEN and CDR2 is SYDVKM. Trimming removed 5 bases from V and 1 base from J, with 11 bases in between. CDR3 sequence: CASSLTGSNTEAFF. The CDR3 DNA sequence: TGTGCCAGCAGTCTCACAGGTTCGAACACTGAAGCTTTCTTT.

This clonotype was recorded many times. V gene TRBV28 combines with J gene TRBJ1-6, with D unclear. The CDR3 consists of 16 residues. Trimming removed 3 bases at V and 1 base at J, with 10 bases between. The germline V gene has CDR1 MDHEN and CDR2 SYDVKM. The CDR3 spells CASSFSSGSYNSPLHF. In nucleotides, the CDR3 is TGTGCCAGCAGTTTCTCCTCGGGGTCCTATAATTCACCCCTCCACTTT.

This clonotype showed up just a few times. The CDR3 loop is CASSEPNSEGTQYF. Written as DNA, the CDR3 is TGTGCCAGCAGTGAACCGAACAGCGAGGGAACCCAGTACTTC. V usage is TRBV2 and J usage is TRBJ2-5; perhaps TRBD2 as D (5 bases). The germline gives CDR1 SNHLY, CDR2 FYNNEI. This CDR3 contains 14 residues. Trimming pared 2 bases from V and 8 bases from J, leaving 15 bases between.

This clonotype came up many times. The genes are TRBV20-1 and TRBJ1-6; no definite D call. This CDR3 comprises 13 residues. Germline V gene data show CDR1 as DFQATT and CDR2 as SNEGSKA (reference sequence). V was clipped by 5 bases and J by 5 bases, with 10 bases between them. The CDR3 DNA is TGCAGTGCTTTCCGGGATAATAATTCACCCCTCCACTTT. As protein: CSAFRDNNSPLHF.

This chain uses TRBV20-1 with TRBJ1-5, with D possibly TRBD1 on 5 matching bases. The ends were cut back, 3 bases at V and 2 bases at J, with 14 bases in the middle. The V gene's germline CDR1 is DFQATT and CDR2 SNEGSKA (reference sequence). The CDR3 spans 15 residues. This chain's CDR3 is CSASRQGWGNQPQHF. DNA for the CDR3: TGCAGTGCTAGTCGTCAGGGATGGGGCAATCAGCCCCAGCATTTT.

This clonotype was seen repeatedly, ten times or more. The CDR3 spells CASSLAPTGANTEAFF. The CDR3, as DNA: TGCGCCAGCAGCTTGGCCCCGACAGGGGCGAACACTGAAGCTTTCTTT. The V and J genes are TRBV5-1 and TRBJ1-1; 8 bases map to TRBD1. The CDR3 is 16 amino acids. V lost 0 bases and J lost 1; bases outside the gene matches: 5. Germline lookup yields CDR1 SGHRS and CDR2 YFSETQ.

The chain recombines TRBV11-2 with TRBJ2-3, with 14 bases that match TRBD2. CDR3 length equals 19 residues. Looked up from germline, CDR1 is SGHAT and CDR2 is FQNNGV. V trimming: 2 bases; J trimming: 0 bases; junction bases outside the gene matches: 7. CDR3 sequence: CASSLWGTSGGSSTDTQYF. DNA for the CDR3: TGTGCCAGCAGCTTATGGGGGACTAGCGGGGGTTCTAGCACAGATACGCAGTATTTT.

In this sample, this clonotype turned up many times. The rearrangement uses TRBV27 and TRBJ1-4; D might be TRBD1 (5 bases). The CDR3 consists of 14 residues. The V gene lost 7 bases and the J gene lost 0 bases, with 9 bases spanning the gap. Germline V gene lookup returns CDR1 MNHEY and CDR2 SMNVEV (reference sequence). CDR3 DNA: TGTGCCAGCAAACCGGGACCAACTAATGAAAAACTGTTTTTT. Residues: CASKPGPTNEKLFF. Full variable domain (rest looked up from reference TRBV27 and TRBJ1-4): EAQVTQNPRYLITVTGKKLTVTCSQNMNHEYMSWYRQDPGLGLRQIYYSMNVEVTDKGDVPEGYKVSRKEKRNFPLILESPSPNQTSLYFCASKPGPTNEKLFFGSGTQLSVL.

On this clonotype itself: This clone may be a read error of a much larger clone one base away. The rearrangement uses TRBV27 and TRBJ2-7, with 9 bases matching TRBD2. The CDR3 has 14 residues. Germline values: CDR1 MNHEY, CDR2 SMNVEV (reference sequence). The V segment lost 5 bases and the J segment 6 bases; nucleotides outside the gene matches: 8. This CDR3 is CASSMAGGPFEQYF. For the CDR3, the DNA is TGTGCCAGCAGTATGGCGGGAGGGCCTTTCGAGCAGTACTTC.

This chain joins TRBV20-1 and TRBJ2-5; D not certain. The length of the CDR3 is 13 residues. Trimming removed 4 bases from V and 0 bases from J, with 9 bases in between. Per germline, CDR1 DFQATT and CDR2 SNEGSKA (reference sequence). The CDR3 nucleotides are TGCAGTGCTACGAGGTCGTACCAAGAGACCCAGTACTTC. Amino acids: CSATRSYQETQYF.

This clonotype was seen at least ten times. DNA for the CDR3: TGCGCCAGCAGCCCTGGAAACGGAGAGACCCAGTACTTC. This sequence encodes CASSPGNGETQYF. The J gene is TRBJ2-5, the V gene TRBV5-1; no clear D gene. The ends were cut back, 4 bases at V and 4 bases at J, with 11 bases in the middle. Germline V gene lookup returns CDR1 SGHRS and CDR2 YFSETQ. The CDR3 runs to 13 residues.

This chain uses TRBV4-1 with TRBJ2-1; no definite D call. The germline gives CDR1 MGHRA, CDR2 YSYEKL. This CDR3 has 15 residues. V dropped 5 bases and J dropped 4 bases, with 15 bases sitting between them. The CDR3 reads CASSGPDGAYNEQFF. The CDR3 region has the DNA TGCGCCAGCAGCGGGCCGGACGGAGCGTACAATGAGCAGTTCTTC.